Each of the 30 T cell receptor beta chains below was sequenced from the same sample in a study of T-cell reconstitution after alpha-beta-depleted transplantation in children. Unique molecular identifiers featured in how the TCRbeta library was prepared. TCRdb independently ran MiXCR on the PCR reads; one entry per CDR3 protein. The sample lists around 580,000 distinct CDR3 sequences, around 27% occurring once. This sample comprised PBMCs, obtained before TCRalphabeta/CD19-depleted stem cell transplant. The receptors here all came from a boy in the first two years of life with Wiskott-Aldrich syndrome, due to receive a stem cell transplant.

The chain uses TRBV6-1 and TRBJ2-7, with D hard to call. Germline CDR1 reads MNHNS; CDR2 reads SASEGT. V shed 6 bases and J shed 4 bases, with 10 bases lying between them. The CDR3 runs to 12 residues. CDR3 coding DNA: TGTGCCAGCAGAAACGGACGGTACGAGCAGTACTTC. It is translated as CASRNGRYEQYF.

There are a few counts of this clonotype. The J gene is TRBJ2-1, the V gene TRBV13, with D possibly being TRBD2 (6 bases). CDR1 is PRHDT and CDR2 is FYEKMQ in the germline V gene (reference sequence). This CDR3 is 14 amino acids long. Between the trimmed V and J ends, which lost 1 base and 13 bases, there was a span of 17 bases. Here the CDR3 reads CASSLEAGRQTQFF. The CDR3 coding sequence is TGTGCCAGCAGCTTAGAAGCGGGCCGACAAACTCAGTTCTTC.

The table lists this clonotype with a few counts. The chain carries TRBV27 and TRBJ2-4, with D possibly TRBD2 on 6 matching bases. V lost 2 bases and J lost 2, with 19 bases in between. The CDR3 spans 18 residues. Germline V lookup: CDR1 MNHEY, CDR2 SMNVEV (reference sequence). The DNA of the CDR3 is TGTGCCAGCAGTTTAGGTGGTGCGGGGCGAGGTTCCAAAAACATTCAGTACTTC. This translates into CASSLGGAGRGSKNIQYF.

The CDR3 spells CASSLGLAGGFNEQYF. The DNA for the CDR3 is TGCGCCAGCAGCTTGGGACTAGCGGGAGGGTTCAACGAGCAGTACTTC. J is TRBJ2-7 and V is TRBV5-1; TRBD2 matches at 14 bases. Germline CDR1 reads SGHRS; CDR2 reads YFSETQ. V lost 0 bases to trimming and J lost 5 bases; unmatched junction nucleotides: 4. CDR3 size: 16 residues.

This clonotype was seen a handful of times. V gene TRBV5-1 combines with J gene TRBJ2-3, with 9 bases that match TRBD2. Germline V lookup: CDR1 SGHRS, CDR2 YFSETQ. V trimming: 6 bases; J trimming: 5 bases; junction bases outside the gene matches: 10. The CDR3 loop spans 15 amino acids. The DNA of the CDR3 is TGCGCCAGCACCGAAGTAGCGGGAGCGAAAGATACGCAGTATTTT. Its protein is CASTEVAGAKDTQYF.

Only a few counts were recorded for this clonotype. This sequence joins TRBV5-1 and TRBJ2-5; no clear D. The V end was cut by 0 bases, the J end by 3 bases, with 12 bases between. The CDR3 spans 15 residues. The germline gives CDR1 SGHRS, CDR2 YFSETQ. The CDR3 DNA is TGCGCCAGCAGCTTGGCCCTAGGATCCGAAGAGACCCAGTACTTC. This encodes CASSLALGSEETQYF.

This chain connects TRBV5-5 to TRBJ2-2; perhaps TRBD1 as D (6 bases). Trimming removed 2 bases at V and 4 bases at J, with 12 bases between. The germline V gene encodes CDR1 SGHKS and CDR2 YYEKEE (reference sequence). The CDR3 is 15 residues long. The CDR3 is CASSFTGLGTGELFF. CDR3 sequence (DNA): TGTGCCAGCAGCTTTACAGGGCTGGGCACCGGGGAGCTGTTTTTT.

This clonotype was picked up a small number of times. V and J are TRBV20-1 and TRBJ2-1, with D possibly being TRBD1 (5 bases). Germline CDR1 is DFQATT and CDR2 is SNEGSKA (reference sequence). This CDR3 has 12 residues. Deletions cut 6 bases from V and 4 bases from J, with 10 bases between. CDR3 DNA sequence: TGCAGTGCAGGGGCAGTATACAATGAGCAGTTCTTC. The encoded protein is CSAGAVYNEQFF.

V gene TRBV28 combines with J gene TRBJ2-4; no definite D call. The germline V gene has CDR1 MDHEN and CDR2 SYDVKM. The CDR3 consists of 14 residues. V gave up 2 bases and J gave up 4 bases, with 9 bases separating them. The CDR3 protein is CASSLDGPKNIQYF. CDR3 nucleotide sequence: TGTGCCAGCAGTTTAGACGGCCCGAAAAACATTCAGTACTTC.

In this sample, this clonotype turned up a few times. CDR3 residues: CASSQDRGDYGYTF. For the CDR3, the DNA is TGTGCCAGCAGCCAAGATCGAGGCGACTATGGCTACACCTTC. This chain links TRBV14 with TRBJ1-2; the D is unclear. The CDR3 totals 14 residues. Germline values: CDR1 SGHDN, CDR2 FVKESK. V dropped 0 bases and J dropped 3 bases, with 8 bases sitting between them.

This clonotype came up a few times. The chain joins TRBV5-1 to TRBJ2-3; 14 nucleotides line up with TRBD2. Germline V gene sequence: CDR1 SGHRS, CDR2 YFSETQ. The CDR3 has 17 residues. Unmatched junction bases numbered 7, after V lost 3 bases and J lost 4 bases. The CDR3 DNA sequence: TGCGCCAGCAGCTGGGGACTAGCGGGAGTTCTAGCAGATACGCAGTATTTT. Residues: CASSWGLAGVLADTQYF. Looking up the rest from reference TRBV5-1 and TRBJ2-3 gives the full variable domain: KAGVTQTPRYLIKTRGQQVTLSCSPISGHRSVSWYQQTPGQGLQFLFEYFSETQRNKGNFPGRFSGRQFSNSRSEMNVSTLELGDSALYLCASSWGLAGVLADTQYFGPGTRLTVL.

This clonotype was counted between two and nine times. The rearrangement uses TRBV7-9 and TRBJ2-1, with D unclear. CDR1 is SEHNR and CDR2 is FQNEAQ in the germline V gene (reference sequence). The length of the CDR3 is 15 residues. Trimming cost V 4 bases and J 8 bases, with 18 bases left between them. DNA of the CDR3: TGTGCCAGCAGCTCGCAGCTAAAAAGCCACCATGAGCAGTTCTTC. Protein product: CASSSQLKSHHEQFF. Drawing the rest from reference TRBV7-9 and TRBJ2-1, the complete variable domain is DTGVSQNPRHKITKRGQNVTFRCDPISEHNRLYWYRQTLGQGPEFLTYFQNEAQLEKSRLLSDRFSAERPKGSFSTLEIQRTEQGDSAMYLCASSSQLKSHHEQFFGPGTRLTVL.

The CDR3 sequence: CASSLKLGLFDGYTF. CDR3 bases: TGTGCCAGCAGCTTGAAGTTGGGCCTCTTCGATGGCTACACCTTC. The V gene is TRBV5-5, the J gene TRBJ1-2; D is unclear. Germline lookup yields CDR1 SGHKS and CDR2 YYEKEE (reference sequence). This CDR3 contains 15 residues. V lost 1 base, J lost 6 bases, and 16 bases lay in between.

This clonotype was counted only a few times. J is TRBJ2-4 and V is TRBV12-3 or TRBV12-4; D is undetermined. Trimming pared 0 bases from V and 9 bases from J, leaving 12 bases between. CDR3 length equals 14 residues. The chain's CDR3 is CASSLADPGGIQYF. Here the CDR3 DNA reads TGTGCCAGCAGTTTAGCCGATCCCGGCGGCATTCAGTACTTC.

This clonotype was detected ten times or more. V and J are TRBV5-8 and TRBJ1-5, with 9 bases matching TRBD1. With V trimmed by 3 bases and J by 5 bases, 6 bases remained unmatched. This CDR3 contains 15 residues. The germline V gene encodes CDR1 SGHTS and CDR2 YDEGEE. CDR3 region: CASSSRQGVYQPQHF. The CDR3 nucleotides are TGTGCCAGCAGCTCCAGACAGGGGGTGTATCAGCCCCAGCATTTT. The complete variable domain, with remaining parts taken from reference TRBV5-8 and TRBJ1-5, reads EAGVTQSPTHLIKTRGQQATLRCSPISGHTSVYWYQQALGLGLQFLLWYDEGEERNRGNFPPRFSGRQFPNYSSELNVNALELEDSALYLCASSSRQGVYQPQHFGDGTRLSIL.

The CDR3 DNA reads TGTGCCAGCACCGCCCCAGACAGGGCTGATGAGCAGTTCTTC. Encoded protein: CASTAPDRADEQFF. The chain employs TRBV6-1 and TRBJ2-1, with 7 bases that match TRBD1. CDR3 length: 14 amino acids. The V gene's germline CDR1 is MNHNS and CDR2 SASEGT. Trimming took 7 bases from V and 8 from J; bases not matched to a gene: 11.

This clonotype was observed a handful of times. V gene TRBV7-9 combines with J gene TRBJ2-7; perhaps TRBD1 as D (6 bases). The CDR3 sequence is 14 residues long. Trimming cost V 8 bases and J 3 bases, with 17 bases left between them. Germline loops: CDR1 SEHNR, CDR2 FQNEAQ (reference sequence). The CDR3 protein is CASSGDQTYYEQYF. Written as DNA, the CDR3 is TGTGCCAGCTCAGGGGATCAGACCTACTACGAGCAGTACTTC.

The chain couples TRBV5-1 to TRBJ2-1; TRBD2 aligns across 10 bases. The V gene end was trimmed by 1 base and the J gene end by 6 bases; junction bases not matched to a gene: 10. Germline V gene data show CDR1 as SGHRS and CDR2 as YFSETQ. This CDR3 contains 17 residues. The chain's CDR3 is CASSLWASGSRVNEQFF. CDR3 DNA sequence: TGCGCCAGCAGCTTGTGGGCTAGCGGGAGCCGGGTCAATGAGCAGTTCTTC.

The chain employs TRBV5-1 and TRBJ2-1; TRBD2 matches 9 bases. The CDR3 is 15 amino acids. Looked up from germline, CDR1 is SGHRS and CDR2 is YFSETQ. V was pared by 4 bases and J by 5 bases, with 7 bases of the junction left unmatched. The CDR3 loop is CASSPRTSEHNEQFF. DNA of the CDR3: TGCGCCAGCAGCCCTCGGACTAGCGAGCACAATGAGCAGTTCTTC.

This clonotype was seen a few times. This chain links TRBV7-2 with TRBJ1-1, with D possibly TRBD1 on 5 matching bases. The CDR3 covers 16 residues. Trimming pared 0 bases from V and 3 bases from J, leaving 14 bases between. Germline V CDR1 and CDR2: SGHTA, FQGNSA. CDR3 sequence: CASSLAAGRDYTEAFF. In DNA, the CDR3 is TGTGCCAGCAGCTTAGCGGCAGGGCGGGATTACACTGAAGCTTTCTTT.

There are a few counts of this clonotype. V is TRBV5-1 and J is TRBJ2-5, with a tentative D call TRBD1 (6 bases). V was shortened by 3 bases and J by 5 bases, with 11 bases between the two germline ends. Germline V gene lookup returns CDR1 SGHRS and CDR2 YFSETQ. The CDR3 is made up of 13 amino acids. The DNA for the CDR3 is TGCGCCAGCAGCTACACAGGGCAGGAGACCCAGTACTTC. The encoded protein is CASSYTGQETQYF.

This clonotype came up a few times. This chain uses TRBV20-1 with TRBJ2-7; TRBD2 matches at 8 bases. CDR1 and CDR2 from the germline V gene are DFQATT and SNEGSKA (reference sequence). V was clipped by 8 bases and J by 0 bases; unmatched bases: 12. CDR3 length: 15 amino acids. CDR3 loop: CSLAGTLGNSYEQYF. The CDR3 DNA sequence: TGCAGTTTAGCGGGGACCCTAGGAAACTCCTACGAGCAGTACTTC.

This clonotype has only a few counts. The chain recombines TRBV29-1 with TRBJ2-5; perhaps TRBD2 as D (5 bases). The length of the CDR3 is 12 residues. CDR1 is SQVTM and CDR2 is ANQGSEA in the germline V gene. Trimming removed 3 bases from V and 6 bases from J, with 11 bases in between. The CDR3 loop is CSVEGSRKTQYF. CDR3 sequence (DNA): TGCAGCGTTGAGGGGAGTAGGAAGACCCAGTACTTC.

In its sample, this clonotype was seen many times. This rearrangement joins TRBV5-1 to TRBJ1-2; D not certain. The CDR3 extends over 14 amino acids. Germline V CDR1 and CDR2: SGHRS, YFSETQ. The V and J ends lost 0 bases and 1 base respectively, with 7 bases between them. The CDR3 DNA reads as TGCGCCAGCAGCTTGGCTCGCAGTAACTATGGCTACACCTTC. Translated, it gives CASSLARSNYGYTF.

V is TRBV20-1 and J is TRBJ2-1; D perhaps matches TRBD1 (6 bases). The CDR3 extends over 13 amino acids. The V gene's germline CDR1 is DFQATT and CDR2 SNEGSKA (reference sequence). V lost 3 bases, J lost 3 bases, and 9 bases lay in between. DNA of the CDR3: TGCAGTGCTAGGGGGGCGGGCTACAATGAGCAGTTCTTC. Translated: CSARGAGYNEQFF.

This clonotype was recorded a few times. The genes are TRBV5-1 and TRBJ2-1, with 11 nucleotides matching TRBD1. The CDR3 length is 18 residues. CDR1 is SGHRS and CDR2 is YFSETQ in the germline V gene. The V and J ends lost 3 bases and 7 bases, in that order; junction bases with no gene match: 15. The CDR3 protein is CASSYWGLTGTGGNEQFF. The CDR3 coding sequence is TGCGCCAGCAGCTATTGGGGCCTTACCGGGACAGGGGGAAATGAGCAGTTCTTC.

The chain links TRBV10-1 to TRBJ2-3; 8 bases are a match to TRBD2. Germline V CDR1 and CDR2: WNHNN, SYGVQD (reference sequence). With 2 bases clipped from V and 1 base from J, the junction kept 5 bases outside the gene matches. The CDR3 has 16 amino acids. The CDR3 coding sequence is TGCGCCAGCAGTGAGGACGGGAGGGTCGGCACAGATACGCAGTATTTT. Translating gives CASSEDGRVGTDTQYF.

The CDR3 region is CASSEKGASYNEQFF. The CDR3 DNA follows: TGCGCCAGCAGTGAGAAGGGGGCGTCCTACAATGAGCAGTTCTTC. The chain joins TRBV10-1 to TRBJ2-1, with 7 bases lining up with TRBD1. The CDR3 covers 15 residues. V gave up 2 bases and J gave up 1 base; unmatched junction bases: 2. In germline, CDR1 is WNHNN, CDR2 SYGVQD (reference sequence).

This clonotype has just a few counts. The J gene is TRBJ2-5, the V gene TRBV5-1; TRBD1 or TRBD2 may be the D gene (6 bases each). Germline V lookup: CDR1 SGHRS, CDR2 YFSETQ. V was cut by 4 bases and J by 5 bases, with 15 bases left in between. CDR3 length equals 14 residues. The CDR3 DNA follows: TGCGCCAGCAGCCCGGGACGGAGGGGGGAGACCCAGTACTTC. It encodes CASSPGRRGETQYF.

The chain employs TRBV5-1 and TRBJ2-1, with 10 positions matching TRBD1. This CDR3 comprises 13 residues. Per germline, CDR1 SGHRS and CDR2 YFSETQ. V was pared by 3 bases and J by 8 bases, with 2 bases of the junction left unmatched. The CDR3 loop reads CASSWGTGDEQFF. The CDR3 DNA is TGCGCCAGCAGCTGGGGGACAGGGGATGAGCAGTTCTTC. Supplemented by reference TRBV5-1 and TRBJ2-1, the full variable domain reads KAGVTQTPRYLIKTRGQQVTLSCSPISGHRSVSWYQQTPGQGLQFLFEYFSETQRNKGNFPGRFSGRQFSNSRSEMNVSTLELGDSALYLCASSWGTGDEQFFGPGTRLTVL.